This TCR beta chain was profiled in a study of CD8+ T cells in alopecia areata. Overall study findings and caveats: Baseline CD8+ expansion's link to response remains uncertain, as there was one nonresponder.

Concerning this clone: No antigen is known for it.

As to treatment: oral pan-JAK inhibitor, 5-10 mg twice daily. The investigators collected lesional scalp punch biopsies and peripheral blood from alopecia areata patients. RNA extraction was followed by reverse transcription into cDNA, which acted as the sequencing template. The protocol was immunoSEQ multiplex PCR, while the TCRdb copy is restricted to in-frame clones and leaves out a portion. The repertoire has under 200,000 clones, around three fifths of them found once; the top ten carry 0.91%. V was clipped by 4 bases and J by 5 bases, with 8 bases between them. Germline V gives CDR1 DFQATT, CDR2 SNEGSKA (reference sequence). CDR3 length: 11 amino acids.

The TCR comes from a human donor with alopecia areata. V usage is TRBV20-1 and J usage is TRBJ2-5; unclear D gene. The specimen comprised CD4+ T cells sorted from blood, sampled at week 4, from a patient treated with tofacitinib. This CDR3 is CSATRTETQYF. CDR3 DNA: TGCAGTGCTACAAGAACGGAGACCCAGTACTTC.